This T cell receptor beta chain was recorded in a study of blood T cell repertoires in COVID-19. About the study: Both acute and convalescent COVID-19 samples were obtained from the United States, Italy and Spain.

The CDR3 consists of 13 residues. CDR1 and CDR2 from the germline V gene are MGHDK and SYGVNS. The V gene lost 6 bases and the J gene lost 5 bases, with 13 bases spanning the gap. Adults between about 18 and 95 years of age took part from fewer than 30 US areas. The study counted Cohort 3 donors as recovered given two negative PCRs, clearance, or symptom resolution. Generated by immunoSEQ multiplex PCR, the TCRdb table keeps only in-frame clones and is missing some. Here the sample spans roughly 330,000 clones, about 85% being singletons. The sequence derives from a woman aged 30 to 39 who had recovered from COVID-19. The sequenced sample was PBMCs or T cells enriched from blood (not recorded which). The chain has TRBV25-1 and TRBJ1-2; unclear D gene. CDR3 loop: CASSRDTRYGYTF. The CDR3 DNA reads TGTGCCAGCAGCCGAGACACGAGATATGGCTACACCTTC.